The 2 T cell receptor beta chains presented below share a single source sample, sequenced in a study of identical twins. Each CDR3 protein is one row after TCRdb ran MiXCR on the 5' RACE reads. This sample has around 650,000 distinct CDR3 sequences; less than 9% occur once, and the top ten carry 1.5% to 2%. Separately, the same data were catalogued under a study of yellow fever vaccine responses in identical twins.

What was sequenced was PBMCs. These receptors were collected from a young woman in good health.

This clonotype has ten or more counts. The chain recombines TRBV20-1 with TRBJ1-5, with 8 nucleotides matching TRBD1. Germline trimming cut 6 bases from V and 3 bases from J; bases unmatched to any gene: 10. Germline V gives CDR1 DFQATT, CDR2 SNEGSKA (reference sequence). The CDR3 length is 15 residues. CDR3 loop: CSARQGQGNNQPQHF. The DNA of the CDR3 is TGCAGTGCGAGACAGGGGCAGGGTAACAATCAGCCCCAGCATTTT.

This clonotype was found many times. This chain uses TRBV3-1 with TRBJ1-1; possible D gene TRBD1, 6 bases. V was shortened by 4 bases and J by 1 base, with 10 bases between the two germline ends. The CDR3 sequence is 14 residues long. The germline gives CDR1 LGHDT, CDR2 YNNKEL (reference sequence). CDR3 bases: TGTGCCAGCAGCCCCCAGACAGGGAACACTGAAGCTTTCTTT. It codes for CASSPQTGNTEAFF.